This T cell receptor beta chain was obtained from a study of blood T cell repertoires in COVID-19 (dated by TCRdb to the early 2020s). Background on the whole study: Samples covering the acute and convalescent phases of COVID-19 were provided by collaborators in the United States, Italy and Spain. The repertoires were released in a freely available public database intended as a resource for research on the immune response to SARS-CoV-2. Subjects who had been exposed to COVID-19, were actively infected with it, or had recovered from it provided the deeply sampled blood TCRbeta repertoires that made up the dataset. The samples were drawn from the first 160 participants of the ongoing ImmuneRACE study and from 1,254 subjects provided by 6 global collaborators. The material from the prospective study consisted of cDNA or gDNA derived from T cells, B-cell-depleted T cells, or PBMCs. A de-identified subject ID, COVID-19 status, age in years and sex were almost always included in the sample metadata. HLA class I and class II types, where available, came from metadata supplied by the sample provider rather than from assay-based typing.

On the study overall, not on this receptor specifically: The amount of clinical and demographic metadata varied by source and participant and was provided uncurated.

The junction shows trimming of 6 bases on V and 4 bases on J, and the gene matches do not reach 8 bases of it. From a lookup of the germline V gene, CDR1 and CDR2 are MDHEN and SYDVKM. The CDR3 has 15 amino acids, counting the end cysteine and phenylalanine. The read is trimmed to its CDR3 DNA, 45 bases read in frame from base 1. A note on this clone: Its antigen is unknown. No clone much larger than this one lies a single base away; base qualities are absent.

Each collaborating institution followed its own protocols to collect whole blood in K2EDTA tubes. For TCRbeta analysis, collaborators shipped samples as frozen whole blood, isolated PBMCs, or DNA extracted from either of those sample types. TCRbeta CDR3 regions were amplified from genomic DNA by means of the immunoSEQ Assay, a bias-controlled multiplex PCR. The original pipeline was this. Within the assay, amplification of reference gene primers was used to estimate how many nucleated cells each sample contained. To quantify the absolute abundance of each unique TCRbeta CDR3 rearrangement, sequence reads were collapsed and filtered. Productive Simpson clonality was computed per sample as the square root of Simpson's diversity index over productive rearrangements. TCRdb limited this immuneACCESS table to in-frame rearrangements with V and J called. A share of clones is missing; checked studies link under half to unresolved V genes, and the rest is unexplained. That table gives V, J and clone size, and the DNA gave D and trimming. The sample data list about 89,000 clones, and around three quarters of these were observed just once. Over 40% of the sample is held by the ten biggest clonotypes.

The sample comprised peripheral blood. The chain was built from TRBV28 and TRBJ1-5, with TRBD1 identical over 8 junction bases. The receptor comes from a human donor in a cohort sampled during active COVID-19. The sequenced DNA is TGTGCCAGCAGGCGGACAGGGTCAGCGAATCAGCCCCAGCATTTT. The resulting protein is CASRRTGSANQPQHF.